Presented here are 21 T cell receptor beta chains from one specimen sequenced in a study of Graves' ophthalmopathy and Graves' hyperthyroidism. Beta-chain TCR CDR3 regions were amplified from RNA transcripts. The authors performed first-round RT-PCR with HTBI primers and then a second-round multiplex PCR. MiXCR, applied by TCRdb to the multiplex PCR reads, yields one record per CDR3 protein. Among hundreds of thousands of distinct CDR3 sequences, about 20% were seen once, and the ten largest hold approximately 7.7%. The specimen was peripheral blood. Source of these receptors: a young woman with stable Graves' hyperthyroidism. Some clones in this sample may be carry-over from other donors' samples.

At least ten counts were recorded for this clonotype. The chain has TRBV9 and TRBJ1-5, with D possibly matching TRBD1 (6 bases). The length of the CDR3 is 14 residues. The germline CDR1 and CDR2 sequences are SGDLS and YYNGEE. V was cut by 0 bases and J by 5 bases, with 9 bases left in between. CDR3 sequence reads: CASSVGDIDQPQHF. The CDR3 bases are TGTGCCAGCAGCGTAGGGGACATCGATCAGCCCCAGCATTTT.

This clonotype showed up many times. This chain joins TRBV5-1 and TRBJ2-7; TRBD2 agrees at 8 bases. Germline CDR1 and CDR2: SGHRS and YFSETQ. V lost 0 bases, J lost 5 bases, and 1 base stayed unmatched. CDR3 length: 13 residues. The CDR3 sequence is CASSLGTSNEQYF. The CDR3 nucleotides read TGCGCCAGCAGCTTGGGGACTAGCAACGAGCAGTACTTC.

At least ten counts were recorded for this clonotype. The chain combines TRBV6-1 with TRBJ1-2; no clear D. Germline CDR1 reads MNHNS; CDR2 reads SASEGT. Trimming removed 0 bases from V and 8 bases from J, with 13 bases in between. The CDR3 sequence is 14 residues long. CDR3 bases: TGTGCCAGCAGTGAAGCCCACCGGTCGGGCGGCTACACCTTC. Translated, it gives CASSEAHRSGGYTF.

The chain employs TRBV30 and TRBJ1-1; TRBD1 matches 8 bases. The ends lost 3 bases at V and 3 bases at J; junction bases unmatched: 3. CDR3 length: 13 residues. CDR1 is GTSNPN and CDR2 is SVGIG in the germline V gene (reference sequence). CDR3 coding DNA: TGTGCCTGGAGAGGACAGGGAGACACTGAAGCTTTCTTT. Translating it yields CAWRGQGDTEAFF. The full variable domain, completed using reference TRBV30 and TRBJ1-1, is SQTIHQWPATLVQPVGSPLSLECTVEGTSNPNLYWYRQAAGRGLQLLFYSVGIGQISSEVPQNLSASRPQDRQFILSSKKLLLSDSGFYLCAWRGQGDTEAFFGQGTRLTVV.

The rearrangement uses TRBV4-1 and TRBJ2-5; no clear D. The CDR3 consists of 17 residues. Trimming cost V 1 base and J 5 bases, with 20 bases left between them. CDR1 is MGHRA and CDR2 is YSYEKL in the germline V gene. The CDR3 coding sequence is TGCGCCAGCAGCCAAGGGATGCGGCTAGACCAGGTGGAGACCCAGTACTTC. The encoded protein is CASSQGMRLDQVETQYF.

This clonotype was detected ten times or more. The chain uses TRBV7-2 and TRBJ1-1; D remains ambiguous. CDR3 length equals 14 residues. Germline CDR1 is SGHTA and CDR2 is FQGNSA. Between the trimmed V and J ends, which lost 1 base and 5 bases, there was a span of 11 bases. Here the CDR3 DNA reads TGTGCCAGCAGCTTAGGTGCGGGAGTGACTGAAGCTTTCTTT. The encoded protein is CASSLGAGVTEAFF.

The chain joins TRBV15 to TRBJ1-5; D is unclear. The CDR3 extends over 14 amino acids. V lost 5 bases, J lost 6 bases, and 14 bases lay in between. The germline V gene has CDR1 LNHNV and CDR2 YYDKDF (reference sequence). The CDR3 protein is CATSGLEGGQPQHF. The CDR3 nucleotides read TGTGCCACCAGCGGTCTGGAGGGCGGTCAGCCCCAGCATTTT.

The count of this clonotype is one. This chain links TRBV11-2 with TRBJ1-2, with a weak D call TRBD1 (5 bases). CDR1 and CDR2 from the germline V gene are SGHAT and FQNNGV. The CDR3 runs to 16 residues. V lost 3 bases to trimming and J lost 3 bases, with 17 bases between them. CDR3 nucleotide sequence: TGTGCCAGCAGCTTGGACATGAGCCAGAGGGACTATGGCTACACCTTC. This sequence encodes CASSLDMSQRDYGYTF.

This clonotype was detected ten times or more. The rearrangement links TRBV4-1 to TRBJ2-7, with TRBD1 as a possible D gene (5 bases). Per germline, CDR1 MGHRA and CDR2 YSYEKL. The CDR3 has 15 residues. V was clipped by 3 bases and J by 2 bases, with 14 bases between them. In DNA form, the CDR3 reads TGCGCCAGCAGCCAGGACCCTGACAGACCCTACGAGCAGTACTTC. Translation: CASSQDPDRPYEQYF.

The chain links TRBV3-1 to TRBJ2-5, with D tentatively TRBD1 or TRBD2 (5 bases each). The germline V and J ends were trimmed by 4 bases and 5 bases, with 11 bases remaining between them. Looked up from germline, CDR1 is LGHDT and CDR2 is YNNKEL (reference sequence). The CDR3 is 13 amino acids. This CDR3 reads CASSRRDLETQYF. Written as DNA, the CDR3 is TGTGCCAGCAGCCGCCGGGACCTGGAGACCCAGTACTTC.

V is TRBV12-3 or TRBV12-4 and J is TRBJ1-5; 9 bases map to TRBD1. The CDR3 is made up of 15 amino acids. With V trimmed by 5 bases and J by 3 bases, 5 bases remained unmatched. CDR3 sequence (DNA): TGTGCCAGCAGTCGGGGGACAGGGCCCAATCAGCCCCAGCATTTT. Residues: CASSRGTGPNQPQHF.

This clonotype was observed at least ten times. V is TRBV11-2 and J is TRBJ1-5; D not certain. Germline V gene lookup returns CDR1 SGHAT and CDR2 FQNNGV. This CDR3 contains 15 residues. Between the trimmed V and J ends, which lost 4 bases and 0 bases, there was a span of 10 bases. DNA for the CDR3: TGTGCCAGCAGCTCGGGTCCCTATAGCAATCAGCCCCAGCATTTT. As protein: CASSSGPYSNQPQHF.

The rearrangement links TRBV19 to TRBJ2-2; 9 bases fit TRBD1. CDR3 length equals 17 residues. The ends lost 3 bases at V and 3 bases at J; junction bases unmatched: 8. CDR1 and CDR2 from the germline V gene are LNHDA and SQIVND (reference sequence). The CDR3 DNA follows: TGTGCCAGTAGTATGCCCCCAGACAGGGGGGACACCGGGGAGCTGTTTTTT. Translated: CASSMPPDRGDTGELFF.

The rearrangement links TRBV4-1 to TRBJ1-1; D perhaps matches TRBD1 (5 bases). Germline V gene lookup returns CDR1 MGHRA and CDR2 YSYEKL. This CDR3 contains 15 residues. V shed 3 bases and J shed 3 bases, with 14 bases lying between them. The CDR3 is CASSQGVILDTEAFF. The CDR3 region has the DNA TGCGCCAGCAGCCAGGGGGTGATTTTGGACACTGAAGCTTTCTTT.

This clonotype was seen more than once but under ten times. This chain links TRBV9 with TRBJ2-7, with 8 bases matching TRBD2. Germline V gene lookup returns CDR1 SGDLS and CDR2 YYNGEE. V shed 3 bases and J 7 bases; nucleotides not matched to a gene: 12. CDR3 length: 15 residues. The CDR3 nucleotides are TGTGCCAGCAGCGCCTCGGGACAAGGCGGGGGGGAGCAGTACTTC. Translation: CASSASGQGGGEQYF.

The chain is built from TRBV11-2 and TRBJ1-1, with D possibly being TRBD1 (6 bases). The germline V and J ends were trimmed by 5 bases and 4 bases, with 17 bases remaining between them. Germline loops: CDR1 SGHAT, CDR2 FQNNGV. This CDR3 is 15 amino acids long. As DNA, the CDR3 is TGTGCCAGCAGCCCCGGGACAAGTGGGACCACTGAAGCTTTCTTT. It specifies CASSPGTSGTTEAFF. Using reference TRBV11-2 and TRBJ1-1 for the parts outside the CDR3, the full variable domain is EAGVAQSPRYKIIEKRQSVAFWCNPISGHATLYWYQQILGQGPKLLIQFQNNGVVDDSQLPKDRFSAERLKGVDSTLKIQPAKLEDSAVYLCASSPGTSGTTEAFFGQGTRLTVV.

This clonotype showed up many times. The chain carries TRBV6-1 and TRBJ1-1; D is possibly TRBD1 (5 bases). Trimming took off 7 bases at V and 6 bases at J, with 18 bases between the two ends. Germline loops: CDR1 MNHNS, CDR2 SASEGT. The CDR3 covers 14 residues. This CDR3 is CASTEGWGRPEAFF. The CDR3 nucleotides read TGTGCCAGCACCGAGGGTTGGGGGAGGCCTGAAGCTTTCTTT.

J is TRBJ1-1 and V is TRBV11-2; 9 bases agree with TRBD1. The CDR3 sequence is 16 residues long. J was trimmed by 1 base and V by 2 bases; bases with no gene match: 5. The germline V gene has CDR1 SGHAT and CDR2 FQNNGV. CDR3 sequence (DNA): TGTGCCAGCAGCTTAAGGGGGGACAGGGCGAACACTGAAGCTTTCTTT. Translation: CASSLRGDRANTEAFF.

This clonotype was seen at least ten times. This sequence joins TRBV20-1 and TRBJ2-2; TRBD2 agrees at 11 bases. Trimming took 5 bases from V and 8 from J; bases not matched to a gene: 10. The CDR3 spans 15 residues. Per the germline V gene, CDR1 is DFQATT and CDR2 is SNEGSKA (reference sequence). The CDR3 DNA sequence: TGCAGTGCTCAAAGGGCTAGCGGGGGGCTGGGGGAGCTGTTTTTT. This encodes CSAQRASGGLGELFF.

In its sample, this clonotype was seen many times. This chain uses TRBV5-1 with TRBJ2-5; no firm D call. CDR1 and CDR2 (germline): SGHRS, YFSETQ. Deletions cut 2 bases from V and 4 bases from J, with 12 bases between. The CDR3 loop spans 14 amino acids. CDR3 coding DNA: TGCGCCAGCAGCTTTGGGCAGTCCGGAGAGACCCAGTACTTC. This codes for CASSFGQSGETQYF.

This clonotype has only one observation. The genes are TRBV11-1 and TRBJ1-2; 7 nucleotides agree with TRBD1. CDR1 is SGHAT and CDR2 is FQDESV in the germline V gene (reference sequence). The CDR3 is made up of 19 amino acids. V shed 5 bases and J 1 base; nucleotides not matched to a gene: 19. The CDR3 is CASSTTTDRDNFYNYGYTF. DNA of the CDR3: TGTGCCAGCAGCACAACGACCGACAGGGACAACTTTTATAACTATGGCTACACCTTC. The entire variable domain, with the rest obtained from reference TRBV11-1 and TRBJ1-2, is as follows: EAEVAQSPRYKITEKSQAVAFWCDPISGHATLYWYRQILGQGPELLVQFQDESVVDDSQLPKDRFSAERLKGVDSTLKIQPAELGDSAMYLCASSTTTDRDNFYNYGYTFGSGTRLTVV.